This T cell receptor (beta chain) was identified during a study of CD8 T cells in ankylosing spondylitis. Study results and caveats: Ankylosing spondylitis blood seemed to carry a telltale TCR beta motif made of roughly eight highly homologous variants.

Quantitative 5'-RACE with molecular barcodes generated TCR beta libraries. TCRdb passed the 5' RACE reads through MiXCR, listing each CDR3 protein once. The profile shows around 250,000 distinct CDR3 sequences, 30% to 40% of them singletons. The germline CDR1 and CDR2 sequences are DFQATT and SNEGSKA (reference sequence). V was trimmed by 2 bases and J by 4 bases, leaving 19 bases between them. The CDR3 contains 16 residues. This clonotype was seen a handful of times. Its matching antigen is unknown. The chain is built from TRBV20-1 and TRBJ2-3; D is tentatively TRBD1 or TRBD2 (5 bases each). This TCR was sampled from a male donor with ankylosing spondylitis or in good health (not recorded which). The sequencing sample was made of blood, either unsorted or a sorted T cell fraction (not recorded which). The CDR3 region has the DNA TGCAGTGCTAGACTACCGGGACGAGCGCCCGCAGATACGCAGTATTTT. Encoded protein: CSARLPGRAPADTQYF.